Following are 3 T cell receptor beta chains from one sample sequenced in a study of T cell changes during pregnancy in multiple sclerosis. Here immunoSEQ multiplex PCR was the method, and the copy in TCRdb shows in-frame clones only, minus some. The table has about 33,000 clones, over 80% seen once. The sample here was CD4+ T cells from peripheral blood mononuclear cells, taken in the third trimester of pregnancy. The receptors derive from a female donor in good health, enrolled as a control in a pregnancy study.

The chain links TRBV19 to TRBJ2-1; 14 positions match TRBD2. Germline CDR1 and CDR2: LNHDA and SQIVND (reference sequence). Losses at the gene ends were 5 bases for V and 2 bases for J; bases not matched to a gene: 8. The CDR3 contains 18 residues. CDR3 in DNA: TGTGCCAGTAGTCCAAGACTAGCGGGGGGGGCAACCTACAATGAGCAGTTCTTC. Encoded protein: CASSPRLAGGATYNEQFF.

The chain joins TRBV5-5 to TRBJ1-2, with a possible D match to TRBD1 (6 bases). The CDR3 runs 14 residues. The germline V and J ends were trimmed by 7 bases and 8 bases, with 21 bases remaining between them. CDR1 and CDR2 from the germline V gene are SGHKS and YYEKEE (reference sequence). The CDR3: CASPRQAPSDGYTF. The CDR3 DNA is TGTGCCAGCCCGAGACAGGCCCCCTCGGACGGCTACACCTTC. The whole variable domain, remainder taken from reference TRBV5-5 and TRBJ1-2, is DAGVTQSPTHLIKTRGQQVTLRCSPISGHKSVSWYQQVLGQGPQFIFQYYEKEERGRGNFPDRFSARQFPNYSSELNVNALLLGDSALYLCASPRQAPSDGYTFGSGTRLTVV.

The V call is TRBV27, the J call TRBJ2-1; no definite D call. The CDR3 has 14 residues. Germline V gives CDR1 MNHEY, CDR2 SMNVEV (reference sequence). The V end was cut by 7 bases, the J end by 0 bases, with 10 bases between. The CDR3 loop is CASKQWSSYNEQFF. CDR3 bases: TGTGCCAGCAAGCAGTGGAGCTCCTACAATGAGCAGTTCTTC.